These 17 T cell receptor beta chains originate from one sample sequenced in a study of T cells in Graves' hyperthyroidism and ophthalmopathy. It was RNA transcripts that yielded the amplified TCR beta CDR3 regions. First-round RT-PCR of the TCR CDR3 relied on the HTBI primer set. TCRdb used MiXCR to reprocess the multiplex PCR reads, holding one entry per CDR3 protein. Here the sample spans around 450,000 distinct CDR3 sequences, 15% to 18% being singletons. The sample comprised blood. These receptors all come from a woman under 30 with Graves' hyperthyroidism.

This clonotype was seen repeatedly, ten times or more. The chain is built from TRBV12-3 or TRBV12-4 and TRBJ1-3; the D gene is possibly TRBD1 (6 bases). The V gene lost 6 bases and the J gene lost 3 bases, with 12 bases spanning the gap. CDR3 length: 14 amino acids. The CDR3 DNA follows: TGTGCCAGCAGGTCACAGGGTCTTGGAAACACCATATATTTT. As protein: CASRSQGLGNTIYF.

This clonotype was counted ten times or more. V gene TRBV27 combines with J gene TRBJ2-7; 7 bases are a match to TRBD2. CDR1 is MNHEY, CDR2 SMNVEV, per germline (reference sequence). This CDR3 contains 14 residues. Germline trimming cut 3 bases from V and 5 bases from J; bases unmatched to any gene: 7. The CDR3 DNA is TGTGCCAGCAGTTTCCAGCGGGGTAACCACGAGCAGTACTTC. This encodes CASSFQRGNHEQYF.

This clonotype came up many times. The chain combines TRBV12-3 or TRBV12-4 with TRBJ1-5; D remains unclear. This CDR3 is built from 12 residues. V was cut by 6 bases and J by 0 bases, with 3 bases left in between. This chain's CDR3 is CASSYSNQPQHF. CDR3 DNA sequence: TGTGCCAGCAGCTATAGCAATCAGCCCCAGCATTTT.

This clonotype was picked up many times. The rearrangement links TRBV6-2 or TRBV6-3 to TRBJ2-5; 12 bases line up with TRBD2. The V and J ends lost 7 bases and 3 bases, in that order; junction bases with no gene match: 9. The CDR3 sequence is 16 residues long. Germline lookup yields CDR1 MNHEY and CDR2 SVGEGT. In nucleotides, the CDR3 is TGTGCCAGCAATCCCCCTGGACTAGCGGGGAAAGAGACCCAGTACTTC. Protein: CASNPPGLAGKETQYF.

The chain links TRBV28 to TRBJ2-1; 11 bases are a match to TRBD2. J gave up 6 bases and V 3 bases, and 4 bases lay outside the gene matches. Germline assignment: CDR1 MDHEN and CDR2 SYDVKM. The CDR3 is made up of 15 amino acids. CDR3 in DNA: TGTGCCAGCAGTTTGGGACTAGCGGAGGGCAATGAGCAGTTCTTC. Translated, it gives CASSLGLAEGNEQFF.

This clonotype was seen repeatedly, ten times or more. This chain links TRBV6-6 with TRBJ1-1; weak D call: TRBD1 (5 bases). With 2 bases removed from V and 4 bases from J, the gap between germline ends came to 14 bases. Germline values: CDR1 MNHNY, CDR2 SVGAGI (reference sequence). This CDR3 spans 15 amino acids. The CDR3 nucleotides read TGTGCCAGCAGTTACCCGGGGGACGTCGGCACTGAAGCTTTCTTT. Encoded protein: CASSYPGDVGTEAFF.

Ten or more counts support this clonotype. The chain uses TRBV6-1 and TRBJ2-3; no reliable D call. V lost 1 base to trimming and J lost 1 base, with 6 bases between them. The CDR3 runs to 14 residues. The germline V gene encodes CDR1 MNHNS and CDR2 SASEGT. The CDR3 DNA reads TGTGCCAGCAGTGAAGGGCCGGGCACAGATACGCAGTATTTT. Protein product: CASSEGPGTDTQYF.

In this sample, this clonotype turned up a few times. The chain joins TRBV20-1 to TRBJ1-3; D may be TRBD1 (5 bases). CDR3 size: 14 residues. The V gene's germline CDR1 is DFQATT and CDR2 SNEGSKA (reference sequence). V gave up 5 bases and J gave up 0 bases, with 11 bases separating them. CDR3 protein: CSARQQRSGNTIYF. CDR3 nucleotides: TGCAGTGCTCGACAGCAACGCTCTGGAAACACCATATATTTT.

The sample holds a few counts of this clonotype. The chain combines TRBV4-1 with TRBJ1-4; 7 bases fit TRBD1. With 3 bases clipped from V and 8 bases from J, the junction kept 6 bases outside the gene matches. The CDR3 length is 14 residues. Germline V gene data show CDR1 as MGHRA and CDR2 as YSYEKL. In DNA, the CDR3 is TGCGCCAGCAGCCAGTACAGGGGCGGCGAAAAACTGTTTTTT. It specifies CASSQYRGGEKLFF.

The table lists this clonotype with a few counts. The chain links TRBV4-1 to TRBJ2-3, with D uncertain. The CDR3 sequence is 16 residues long. The V end was cut by 1 base, the J end by 5 bases, with 16 bases between. CDR1 and CDR2 from the germline V gene are MGHRA and YSYEKL. In DNA form, the CDR3 reads TGCGCCAGCAGCCAAGTGGCAGCCGGGCATGGAGATACGCAGTATTTT. Amino acids: CASSQVAAGHGDTQYF.

This clonotype came up many times. This chain links TRBV5-1 with TRBJ2-1; D is unresolved. The length of the CDR3 is 15 residues. Looked up from germline, CDR1 is SGHRS and CDR2 is YFSETQ. Trimming removed 0 bases at V and 7 bases at J, with 14 bases between. CDR3 nucleotide sequence: TGCGCCAGCAGCTTGGGGATCGGCGGTGATAATGAGCAGTTCTTC. As protein: CASSLGIGGDNEQFF.

This clonotype was counted at least ten times. V usage is TRBV6-1 and J usage is TRBJ1-2, with 8 bases lining up with TRBD1. J gave up 9 bases and V 3 bases, and 9 bases lay outside the gene matches. Germline CDR1 is MNHNS and CDR2 is SASEGT. The length of the CDR3 is 14 residues. The CDR3: CASSEAGGASSYTF. The CDR3 bases are TGTGCCAGCAGTGAGGCAGGGGGCGCATCGAGCTACACCTTC.

This clonotype was counted ten times or more. The chain combines TRBV30 with TRBJ1-5; D gene ambiguous. From germline, CDR1 is GTSNPN and CDR2 SVGIG (reference sequence). The CDR3 spans 13 residues. V was trimmed by 0 bases and J by 4 bases, leaving 7 bases between them. This chain's CDR3 is CAWSVGQNQPQHF. The CDR3 nucleotides are TGTGCCTGGAGTGTAGGGCAGAATCAGCCCCAGCATTTT.

The chain joins TRBV7-9 to TRBJ2-5, with D hard to call. From germline, CDR1 is SEHNR and CDR2 FQNEAQ (reference sequence). V gave up 4 bases and J gave up 4 bases, with 10 bases separating them. There are 13 residues in the CDR3. In nucleotides, the CDR3 is TGTGCCAGCAGCTCCGACGCACGAGAGACCCAGTACTTC. Protein: CASSSDARETQYF. The full variable domain, its missing parts supplied by reference TRBV7-9 and TRBJ2-5, is DTGVSQNPRHKITKRGQNVTFRCDPISEHNRLYWYRQTLGQGPEFLTYFQNEAQLEKSRLLSDRFSAERPKGSFSTLEIQRTEQGDSAMYLCASSSDARETQYFGPGTRLLVL.

In this sample, this clonotype turned up many times. V usage is TRBV7-3 and J usage is TRBJ2-3; 8 positions match TRBD2. The CDR3 consists of 13 residues. The trim removed 3 bases at V and 6 bases at J, leaving 2 bases unmatched. CDR1 is SGHTA, CDR2 FQGTGA, per germline. The CDR3 protein is CASSFSGADTQYF. CDR3 in DNA: TGTGCCAGCAGCTTTAGCGGGGCCGATACGCAGTATTTT.

This clonotype has ten or more counts. This chain joins TRBV5-5 and TRBJ2-1; D may match TRBD1 or TRBD2 (5 bases each). The CDR3 spans 14 residues. CDR1 SGHKS and CDR2 YYEKEE come from the germline V gene (reference sequence). The ends were cut back, 4 bases at V and 0 bases at J, with 8 bases in the middle. CDR3 sequence: CASSPGTSYNEQFF. DNA for the CDR3: TGTGCCAGCAGCCCGGGGACCTCCTACAATGAGCAGTTCTTC.

This clonotype was seen at least ten times. V and J are TRBV15 and TRBJ1-1; 8 bases agree with TRBD1. The V gene's germline CDR1 is LNHNV and CDR2 YYDKDF (reference sequence). V lost 7 bases, J lost 6 bases, and 13 bases stayed unmatched. The length of the CDR3 is 15 residues. The CDR3 DNA reads TGTGCCACCACCACGGCGACAGGGGCGATAGCTGAAGCTTTCTTT. This translates into CATTTATGAIAEAFF. Full variable domain (outside the CDR3, taken from reference TRBV15 and TRBJ1-1): DAMVIQNPRYQVTQFGKPVTLSCSQTLNHNVMYWYQQKSSQAPKLLFHYYDKDFNNEADTPDNFQSRRPNTSFCFLDIRSPGLGDTAMYLCATTTATGAIAEAFFGQGTRLTVV.